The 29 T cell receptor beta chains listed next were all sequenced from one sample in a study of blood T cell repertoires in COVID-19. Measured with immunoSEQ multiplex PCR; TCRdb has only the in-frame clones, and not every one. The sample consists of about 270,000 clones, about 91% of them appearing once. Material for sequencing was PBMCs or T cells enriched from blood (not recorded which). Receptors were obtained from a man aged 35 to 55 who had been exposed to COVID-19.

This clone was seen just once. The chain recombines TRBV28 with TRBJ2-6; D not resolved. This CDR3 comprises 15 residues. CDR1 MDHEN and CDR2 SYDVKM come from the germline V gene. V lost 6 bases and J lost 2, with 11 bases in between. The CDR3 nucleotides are TGTGCCAGCAGGCAATCGGTTCCTGGGGCCAACGTCCTGACTTTC. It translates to CASRQSVPGANVLTF.

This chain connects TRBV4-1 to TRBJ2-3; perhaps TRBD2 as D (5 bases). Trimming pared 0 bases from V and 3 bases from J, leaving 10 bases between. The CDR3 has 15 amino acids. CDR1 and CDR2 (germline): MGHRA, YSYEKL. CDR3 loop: CASSQEPGSTDTQYF. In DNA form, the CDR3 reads TGCGCCAGCAGCCAAGAACCGGGGAGTACAGATACGCAGTATTTT.

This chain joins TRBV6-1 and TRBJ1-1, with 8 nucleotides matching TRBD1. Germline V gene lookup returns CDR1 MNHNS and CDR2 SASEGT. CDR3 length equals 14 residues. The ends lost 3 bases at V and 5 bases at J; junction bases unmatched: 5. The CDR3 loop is CASSDRTGLTEAFF. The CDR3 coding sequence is TGTGCCAGCAGTGACAGGACAGGGTTGACTGAAGCTTTCTTT.

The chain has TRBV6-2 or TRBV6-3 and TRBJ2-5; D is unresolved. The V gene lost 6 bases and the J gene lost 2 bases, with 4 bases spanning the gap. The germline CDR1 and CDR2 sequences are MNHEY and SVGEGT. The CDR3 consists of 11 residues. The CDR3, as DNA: TGTGCCAGCAGCGCGCAAGAGACCCAGTACTTC. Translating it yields CASSAQETQYF.

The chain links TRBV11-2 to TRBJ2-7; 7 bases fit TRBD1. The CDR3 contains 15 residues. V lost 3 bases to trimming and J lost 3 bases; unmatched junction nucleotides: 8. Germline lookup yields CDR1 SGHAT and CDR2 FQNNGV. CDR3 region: CASSLVLDRDYEQYF. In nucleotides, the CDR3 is TGTGCCAGCAGCTTGGTTCTTGACAGGGACTACGAGCAGTACTTC.

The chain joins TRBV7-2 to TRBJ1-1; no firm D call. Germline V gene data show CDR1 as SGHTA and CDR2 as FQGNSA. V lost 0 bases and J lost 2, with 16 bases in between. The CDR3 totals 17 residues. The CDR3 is CASSLAPATADNTEAFF. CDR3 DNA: TGTGCCAGCAGCTTAGCCCCGGCCACAGCGGATAACACTGAAGCTTTCTTT.

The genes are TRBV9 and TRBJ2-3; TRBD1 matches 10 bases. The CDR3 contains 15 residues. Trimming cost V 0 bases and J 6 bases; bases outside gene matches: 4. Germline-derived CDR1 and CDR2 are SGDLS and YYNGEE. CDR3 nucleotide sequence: TGTGCCAGCAGCGTAGCCGGGACAGGGGAGGATACGCAGTATTTT. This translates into CASSVAGTGEDTQYF.

The CDR3 spells CAWRPGPGGTQYF. Written as DNA, the CDR3 is TGTGCCTGGCGTCCAGGCCCCGGGGGGACCCAGTACTTC. The chain carries TRBV30 and TRBJ2-5; possible D gene TRBD2, 6 bases. V lost 5 bases, J lost 7 bases, and 17 bases lay in between. The CDR3 contains 13 residues. CDR1 is GTSNPN, CDR2 SVGIG, per germline (reference sequence).

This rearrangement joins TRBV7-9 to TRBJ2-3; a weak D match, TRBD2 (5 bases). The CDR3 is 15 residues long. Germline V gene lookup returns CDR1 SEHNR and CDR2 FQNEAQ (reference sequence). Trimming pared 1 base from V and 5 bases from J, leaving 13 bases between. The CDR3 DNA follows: TGTGCCAGCAGCTTAGACCCCGGGATGGTAGATACGCAGTATTTT. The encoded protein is CASSLDPGMVDTQYF. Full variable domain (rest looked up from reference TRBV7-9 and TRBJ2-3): DTGVSQNPRHKITKRGQNVTFRCDPISEHNRLYWYRQTLGQGPEFLTYFQNEAQLEKSRLLSDRFSAERPKGSFSTLEIQRTEQGDSAMYLCASSLDPGMVDTQYFGPGTRLTVL.

DNA for the CDR3: TGTGCCAGTAGTCTACCGGGACTACCCTCCTACAATGAGCAGTTCTTC. Its protein product is CASSLPGLPSYNEQFF. V usage is TRBV19 and J usage is TRBJ2-1, with 7 nucleotides matching TRBD2. Germline-derived CDR1 and CDR2 are LNHDA and SQIVND (reference sequence). The CDR3 has 16 amino acids. Trimming took 5 bases from V and 0 from J; bases not matched to a gene: 7.

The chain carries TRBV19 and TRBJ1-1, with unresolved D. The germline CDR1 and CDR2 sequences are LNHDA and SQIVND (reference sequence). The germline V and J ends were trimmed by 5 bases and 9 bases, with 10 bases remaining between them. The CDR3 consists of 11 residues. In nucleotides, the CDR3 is TGTGCCAGTAGTTGGGCGGGGAAAGCTTTCTTT. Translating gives CASSWAGKAFF.

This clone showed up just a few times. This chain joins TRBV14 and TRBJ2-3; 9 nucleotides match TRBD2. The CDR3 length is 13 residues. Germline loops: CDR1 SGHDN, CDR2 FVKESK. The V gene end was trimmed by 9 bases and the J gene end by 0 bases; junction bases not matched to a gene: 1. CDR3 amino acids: CASGLASTDTQYF. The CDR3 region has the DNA TGTGCCAGTGGACTAGCGAGCACAGATACGCAGTATTTT. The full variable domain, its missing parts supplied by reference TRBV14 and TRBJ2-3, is EAGVTQFPSHSVIEKGQTVTLRCDPISGHDNLYWYRRVMGKEIKFLLHFVKESKQDESGMPNNRFLAERTGGTYSTLKVQPAELEDSGVYFCASGLASTDTQYFGPGTRLTVL.

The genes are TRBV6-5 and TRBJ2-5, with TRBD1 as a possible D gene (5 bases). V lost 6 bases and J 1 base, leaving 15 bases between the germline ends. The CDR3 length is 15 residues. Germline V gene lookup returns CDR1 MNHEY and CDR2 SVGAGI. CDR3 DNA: TGTGCCAGCAGCCAACAAAGGGGCCTCCAAGAGACCCAGTACTTC. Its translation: CASSQQRGLQETQYF.

The CDR3 coding sequence is TGTGCCAGCACCGACTTACAGGGCGGGAATCAGCCCCAGCATTTT. Its translation is CASTDLQGGNQPQHF. The V call is TRBV28, the J call TRBJ1-5; perhaps TRBD1 as D (6 bases). Germline V lookup: CDR1 MDHEN, CDR2 SYDVKM. The V gene lost 7 bases and the J gene lost 4 bases, with 17 bases spanning the gap. This CDR3 region has 15 residues.

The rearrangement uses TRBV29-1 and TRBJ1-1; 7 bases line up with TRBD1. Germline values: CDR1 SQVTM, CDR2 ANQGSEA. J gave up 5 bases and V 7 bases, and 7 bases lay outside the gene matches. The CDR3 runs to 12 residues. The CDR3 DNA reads TGCAGCGGGCTGACAGGGAGGACTGAAGCTTTCTTT. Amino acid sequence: CSGLTGRTEAFF. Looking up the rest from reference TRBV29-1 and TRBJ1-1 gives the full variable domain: SAVISQKPSRDICQRGTSLTIQCQVDSQVTMMFWYRQQPGQSLTLIATANQGSEATYESGFVIDKFPISRPNLTFSTLTVSNMSPEDSSIYLCSGLTGRTEAFFGQGTRLTVV.

CDR3 sequence: CASRDNPGQGMNTEAFF. For the CDR3, the DNA is TGTGCCAGCAGGGATAATCCGGGACAGGGGATGAACACTGAAGCTTTCTTT. The V and J genes are TRBV5-4 and TRBJ1-1; 10 nucleotides line up with TRBD1. The ends lost 5 bases at V and 0 bases at J; junction bases unmatched: 10. Germline assignment: CDR1 SGHNT and CDR2 YYREEE (reference sequence). The CDR3 spans 17 residues. Together with reference TRBV5-4 and TRBJ1-1, the CDR3 gives the full variable domain: ETGVTQSPTHLIKTRGQQVTLRCSSQSGHNTVSWYQQALGQGPQFIFQYYREEENGRGNFPPRFSGLQFPNYSSELNVNALELDDSALYLCASRDNPGQGMNTEAFFGQGTRLTVV.

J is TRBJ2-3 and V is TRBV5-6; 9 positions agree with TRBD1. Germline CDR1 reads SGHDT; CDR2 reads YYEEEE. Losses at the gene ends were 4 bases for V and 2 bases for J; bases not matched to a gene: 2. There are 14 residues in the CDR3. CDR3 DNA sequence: TGTGCCAGCAGCGACAGGGGGTACACAGATACGCAGTATTTT. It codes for CASSDRGYTDTQYF.

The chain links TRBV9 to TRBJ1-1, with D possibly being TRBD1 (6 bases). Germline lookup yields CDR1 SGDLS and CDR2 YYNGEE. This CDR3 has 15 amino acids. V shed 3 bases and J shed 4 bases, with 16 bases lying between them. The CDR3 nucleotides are TGTGCCAGCAGCGAATTTACAGGGCCTCCCACTGAAGCTTTCTTT. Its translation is CASSEFTGPPTEAFF.

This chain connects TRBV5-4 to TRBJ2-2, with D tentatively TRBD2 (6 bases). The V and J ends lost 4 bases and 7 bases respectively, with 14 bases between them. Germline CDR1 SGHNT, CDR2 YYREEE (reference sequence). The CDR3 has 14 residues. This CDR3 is CASSKKGLVGELFF. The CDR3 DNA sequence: TGTGCCAGCAGCAAGAAGGGACTTGTCGGGGAGCTGTTTTTT.

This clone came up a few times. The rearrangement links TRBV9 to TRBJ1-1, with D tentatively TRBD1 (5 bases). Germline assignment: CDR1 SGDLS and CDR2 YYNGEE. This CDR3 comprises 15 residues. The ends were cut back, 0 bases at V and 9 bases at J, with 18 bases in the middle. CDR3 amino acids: CASSVEATGRGKAFF. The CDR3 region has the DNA TGTGCCAGCAGCGTAGAGGCCACCGGAAGGGGAAAAGCTTTCTTT. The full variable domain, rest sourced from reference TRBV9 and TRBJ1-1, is DSGVTQTPKHLITATGQRVTLRCSPRSGDLSVYWYQQSLDQGLQFLIQYYNGEERAKGNILERFSAQQFPDLHSELNLSSLELGDSALYFCASSVEATGRGKAFFGQGTRLTVV.

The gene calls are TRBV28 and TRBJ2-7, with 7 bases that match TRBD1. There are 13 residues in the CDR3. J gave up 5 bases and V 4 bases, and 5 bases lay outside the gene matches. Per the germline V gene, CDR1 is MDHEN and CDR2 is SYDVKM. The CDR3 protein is CASSSRQGDEQYF. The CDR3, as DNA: TGTGCCAGCAGTTCAAGACAGGGTGACGAGCAGTACTTC.

The CDR3 bases are TGTGCCAGCAACCGGGTACTCGACGGGAGTTACGAGCAGTACTTC. Its protein product is CASNRVLDGSYEQYF. This sequence joins TRBV6-1 and TRBJ2-7; D perhaps matches TRBD2 (6 bases). Deletions cut 7 bases from V and 4 bases from J, with 20 bases between. In germline, CDR1 is MNHNS, CDR2 SASEGT. This CDR3 is 15 amino acids long.

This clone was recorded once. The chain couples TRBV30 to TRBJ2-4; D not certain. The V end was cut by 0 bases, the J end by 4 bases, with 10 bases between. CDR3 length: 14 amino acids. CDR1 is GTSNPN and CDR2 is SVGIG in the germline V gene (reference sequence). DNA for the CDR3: TGTGCCTGGAGTGTACGAACAGTTAAAAACATTCAGTACTTC. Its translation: CAWSVRTVKNIQYF. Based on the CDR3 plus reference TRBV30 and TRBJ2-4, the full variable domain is SQTIHQWPATLVQPVGSPLSLECTVEGTSNPNLYWYRQAAGRGLQLLFYSVGIGQISSEVPQNLSASRPQDRQFILSSKKLLLSDSGFYLCAWSVRTVKNIQYFGAGTRLSVL.

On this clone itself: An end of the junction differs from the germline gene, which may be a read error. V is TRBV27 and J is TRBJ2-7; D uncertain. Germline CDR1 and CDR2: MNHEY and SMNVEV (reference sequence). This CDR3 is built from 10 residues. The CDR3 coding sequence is TGTGCCAGCAGTTTATTTGGCCCGAACTTC. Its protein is CASSLFGPNF.

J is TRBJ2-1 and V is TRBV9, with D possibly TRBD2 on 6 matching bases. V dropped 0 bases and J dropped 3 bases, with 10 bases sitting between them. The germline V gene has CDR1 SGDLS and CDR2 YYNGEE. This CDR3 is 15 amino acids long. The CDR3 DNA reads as TGTGCCAGCAGCGTAGGAGAGGGAGGCTACAATGAGCAGTTCTTC. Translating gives CASSVGEGGYNEQFF.

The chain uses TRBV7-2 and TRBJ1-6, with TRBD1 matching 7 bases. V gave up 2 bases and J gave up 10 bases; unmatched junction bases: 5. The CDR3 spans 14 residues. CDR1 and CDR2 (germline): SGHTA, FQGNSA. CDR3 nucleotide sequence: TGTGCCAGCAGCTTAATCAGGGGGAGCTCACCCCTCCACTTT. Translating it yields CASSLIRGSSPLHF.

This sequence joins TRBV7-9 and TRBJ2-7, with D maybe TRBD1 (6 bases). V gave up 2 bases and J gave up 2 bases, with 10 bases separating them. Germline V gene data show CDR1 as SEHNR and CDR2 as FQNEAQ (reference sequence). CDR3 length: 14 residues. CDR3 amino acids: CASSLSDRPYEQYF. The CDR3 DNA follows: TGTGCCAGCAGCTTAAGTGACAGGCCCTACGAGCAGTACTTC.

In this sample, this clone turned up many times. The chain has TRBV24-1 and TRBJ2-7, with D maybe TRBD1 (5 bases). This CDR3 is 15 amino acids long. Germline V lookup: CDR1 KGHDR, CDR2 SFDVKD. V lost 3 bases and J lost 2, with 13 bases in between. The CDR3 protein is CATSDTPWGAYEQYF. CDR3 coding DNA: TGTGCCACCAGTGATACCCCATGGGGCGCCTACGAGCAGTACTTC.

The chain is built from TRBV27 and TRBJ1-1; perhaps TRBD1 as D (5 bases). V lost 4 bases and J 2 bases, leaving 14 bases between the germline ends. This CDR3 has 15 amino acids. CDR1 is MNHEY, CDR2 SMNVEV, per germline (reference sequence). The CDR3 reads CASSSLDRLNTEAFF. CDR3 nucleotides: TGTGCCAGCAGTTCTTTAGACAGACTTAACACTGAAGCTTTCTTT.